These 17 T cell receptor beta chains originate from one sample sequenced in a study of blood T cells in healthy people across ages. Using a J-beta primer mix together with a sample-barcoded 5' primer, a second PCR was run for roughly 6 to 12 cycles. TCRdb fed the 5' RACE reads into MiXCR, producing one record per CDR3 protein. The sample contains 700,000 to 850,000 distinct CDR3 sequences, approximately 55% of which appear only once. Sequencing input: blood. The receptor source for this set is a man aged 80 or over in good health.

The chain is built from TRBV11-1 and TRBJ2-1; 11 bases are a match to TRBD2. Germline CDR1 is SGHAT and CDR2 is FQDESV (reference sequence). Trimming at V came to 5 bases and at J to 8 bases, leaving 11 bases not matched to a gene. The CDR3 sequence is 16 residues long. CDR3 sequence: CASSPQTSGRGDEQFF. CDR3 in DNA: TGTGCCAGCAGCCCGCAAACTAGCGGGAGAGGCGATGAGCAGTTCTTC.

This clonotype was observed a handful of times. The rearrangement uses TRBV20-1 and TRBJ2-7; 12 nucleotides line up with TRBD1. The CDR3 covers 11 residues. Germline V gene data show CDR1 as DFQATT and CDR2 as SNEGSKA (reference sequence). The CDR3 DNA reads as TGCATGGGGGACAGGGGGCCCGAGCAGTACTTC. Residues: CMGDRGPEQYF.

The chain links TRBV29-1 to TRBJ2-3; D remains unclear. Trimming cost V 7 bases and J 11 bases, with 13 bases left between them. The CDR3 covers 10 residues. CDR1 is SQVTM and CDR2 is ANQGSEA in the germline V gene. The CDR3 coding sequence is TGCAGCGCACTGGACGGATTGCAGTATTTT. Translation gives CSALDGLQYF.

This clonotype was observed a few times. The rearrangement joins TRBV20-1 to TRBJ1-5; D not resolved. The CDR3 has 12 amino acids. Germline-derived CDR1 and CDR2 are DFQATT and SNEGSKA (reference sequence). V dropped 2 bases and J dropped 1 base, with 3 bases sitting between them. CDR3 sequence: CSARTSNQPQHF. The DNA for the CDR3 is TGCAGTGCTAGAACCAGCAATCAGCCCCAGCATTTT.

This clonotype was picked up a small number of times. This rearrangement joins TRBV9 to TRBJ2-1, with D maybe TRBD1 (6 bases). This CDR3 has 13 amino acids. Germline CDR1 reads SGDLS; CDR2 reads YYNGEE. The V gene lost 2 bases and the J gene lost 7 bases, with 10 bases spanning the gap. CDR3 nucleotides: TGTGCCAGCAGCGTTTATCAGGGGAATGAGCAGTTCTTC. Translating it yields CASSVYQGNEQFF.

V gene TRBV2 combines with J gene TRBJ2-1; 15 nucleotides line up with TRBD2. CDR1 SNHLY and CDR2 FYNNEI come from the germline V gene. The CDR3 sequence is 15 residues long. J was trimmed by 6 bases and V by 6 bases; bases with no gene match: 3. CDR3 sequence (DNA): TGTGCCAGCAGGGGGACTAGCGGGAGGATCAATGAGCAGTTCTTC. The encoded protein is CASRGTSGRINEQFF.

The chain recombines TRBV28 with TRBJ2-1, with D maybe TRBD2 (5 bases). The CDR3 length is 15 residues. Germline V gives CDR1 MDHEN, CDR2 SYDVKM. V was pared by 4 bases and J by 0 bases, with 10 bases between. CDR3: CASSSDGISYNEQFF. CDR3 in DNA: TGTGCCAGCAGTTCCGACGGGATCTCCTACAATGAGCAGTTCTTC. Full variable domain (remainder filled in from reference TRBV28 and TRBJ2-1): DVKVTQSSRYLVKRTGEKVFLECVQDMDHENMFWYRQDPGLGLRLIYFSYDVKMKEKGDIPEGYSVSREKKERFSLILESASTNQTSMYLCASSSDGISYNEQFFGPGTRLTVL.

The chain is built from TRBV12-5 and TRBJ2-7; the match to TRBD1 covers 8 bases. V lost 6 bases and J lost 0; bases outside the gene matches: 7. The length of the CDR3 is 15 residues. Germline values: CDR1 LGHNT, CDR2 FRNRAP. DNA of the CDR3: TGTGCTAGTGGAACGGGACAGGTCGGCTCCTACGAGCAGTACTTC. Protein product: CASGTGQVGSYEQYF.

This clonotype was seen a few times. The chain carries TRBV20-1 and TRBJ2-7, with 8 nucleotides matching TRBD1. The V gene end was trimmed by 2 bases and the J gene end by 2 bases; junction bases not matched to a gene: 8. Germline values: CDR1 DFQATT, CDR2 SNEGSKA (reference sequence). This CDR3 is 15 amino acids long. The CDR3 is CSARPLTGEPYEQYF. Written as DNA, the CDR3 is TGCAGTGCTAGACCCTTGACAGGGGAGCCCTACGAGCAGTACTTC.

This clonotype came up a few times. The chain combines TRBV29-1 with TRBJ1-1; D is unclear. The V gene lost 7 bases and the J gene lost 0 bases, with 12 bases spanning the gap. Per germline, CDR1 SQVTM and CDR2 ANQGSEA. The CDR3 spans 13 residues. The CDR3 DNA reads TGCAGCGGGAGGTGGGGATTGAACACTGAAGCTTTCTTT. Amino acids: CSGRWGLNTEAFF.

This chain joins TRBV2 and TRBJ1-2; 9 bases are shared with TRBD1. CDR3 length: 16 amino acids. Trimming removed 7 bases from V and 8 bases from J; junction bases left unmatched: 17. Per germline, CDR1 SNHLY and CDR2 FYNNEI. DNA for the CDR3: TGTGCCAGCATACTGTCCTCCGTGACAGGGGGAGAAGGCTACACCTTC. Translation gives CASILSSVTGGEGYTF.

The rearrangement links TRBV18 to TRBJ2-5, with a tentative D call TRBD1 (5 bases). With the DNA end fitting TRBJ2-7 better, the J assignment may be wrong. CDR3 length: 14 residues. Germline values: CDR1 KGHSH, CDR2 LQKENI. The CDR3 loop is CASSRRGQNYEQYF. The CDR3 DNA is TGTGCCAGCTCACGAAGAGGACAAAACTACGAGCAGTACTTC.

The chain has TRBV13 and TRBJ2-5, with D perhaps matching TRBD1 (5 bases). V shed 5 bases and J shed 1 base, with 20 bases lying between them. The CDR3 is made up of 17 amino acids. Germline V gene data show CDR1 as PRHDT and CDR2 as FYEKMQ (reference sequence). The CDR3 spells CASSPLSLGQGQETQYF. The CDR3 nucleotides read TGTGCCAGCAGCCCCCTTTCGCTTGGGCAGGGCCAAGAGACCCAGTACTTC.

This clonotype showed up just a few times. The V and J genes are TRBV20-1 and TRBJ2-3, with TRBD1 matching over 8 bases. V lost 3 bases and J lost 2; bases outside the gene matches: 19. Germline lookup yields CDR1 DFQATT and CDR2 SNEGSKA (reference sequence). This CDR3 comprises 19 residues. DNA for the CDR3: TGCAGTGCTAGGGCCATTGGGGGACAGGTCAAGACGAACACAGATACGCAGTATTTT. Its translation is CSARAIGGQVKTNTDTQYF.

The chain recombines TRBV5-1 with TRBJ2-7; a possible D gene is TRBD1 (6 bases). V was shortened by 4 bases and J by 7 bases, with 18 bases between the two germline ends. The CDR3 loop spans 14 amino acids. Looked up from germline, CDR1 is SGHRS and CDR2 is YFSETQ. The CDR3: CASSRTTGSNEQYF. CDR3 nucleotides: TGCGCCAGCAGCCGAACAACAGGGTCCAATGAGCAGTACTTC.

The V gene is TRBV7-3, the J gene TRBJ2-7; D is possibly TRBD1 or TRBD2 (7 bases each). The J call may be mistaken, given a closer DNA end match to TRBJ2-5. Germline-derived CDR1 and CDR2 are SGHTA and FQGTGA. This CDR3 has 15 residues. The CDR3 reads CASSLREGAGETQYF. DNA for the CDR3: TGTGCCAGCAGCTTAAGGGAGGGGGCCGGAGAGACCCAGTACTTC.

This clonotype was detected many times. V gene TRBV25-1 combines with J gene TRBJ2-7; 10 nucleotides line up with TRBD1. CDR1 and CDR2 from the germline V gene are MGHDK and SYGVNS. The V and J ends lost 8 bases and 2 bases, in that order; junction bases with no gene match: 3. This CDR3 spans 13 amino acids. The CDR3 bases are TGTGCCAGCCGGGACAGGGGTACCTACGAGCAGTACTTC. It yields the protein CASRDRGTYEQYF.